This T cell receptor (beta chain) stems from a study of OX40 agonist ivuxolimab in advanced cancers. Sequencing was performed with immunoSEQ multiplex PCR; in TCRdb, only in-frame clones are kept and a portion is missing. The sample has more than 7,500 clones; roughly 90% are singletons. Germline V CDR1 and CDR2: SSHAT, FNYEAQ (reference sequence). The CDR3 extends over 15 amino acids. Trimming left V 5 bases short and J 4 bases short, with 16 bases between. This clonotype originated in an adult with an advanced solid tumor such as melanoma, head and neck, liver or kidney cancer. The genes are TRBV7-7 and TRBJ2-3; no firm D call. Material: CD4+ or CD8+ T cells sorted from blood, obtained in a trial of the OX40 agonist ivuxolimab. The CDR3 here is CASSRRHSHSDTQYF. The CDR3, as DNA: TGTGCCAGCAGCCGTCGGCACTCTCATTCAGATACGCAGTATTTT.